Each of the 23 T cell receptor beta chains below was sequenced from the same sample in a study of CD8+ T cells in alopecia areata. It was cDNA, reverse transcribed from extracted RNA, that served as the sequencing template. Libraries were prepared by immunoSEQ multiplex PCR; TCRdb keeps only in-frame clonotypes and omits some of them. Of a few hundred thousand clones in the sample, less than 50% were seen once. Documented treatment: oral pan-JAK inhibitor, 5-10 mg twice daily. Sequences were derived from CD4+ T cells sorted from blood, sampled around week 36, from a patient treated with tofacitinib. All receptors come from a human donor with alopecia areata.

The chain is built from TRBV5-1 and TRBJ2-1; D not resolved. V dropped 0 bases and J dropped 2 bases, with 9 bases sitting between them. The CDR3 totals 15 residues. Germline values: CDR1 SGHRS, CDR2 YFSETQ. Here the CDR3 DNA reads TGCGCCAGCAGCTTGGGGCGGACCCCCTACAATGAGCAGTTCTTC. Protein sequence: CASSLGRTPYNEQFF.

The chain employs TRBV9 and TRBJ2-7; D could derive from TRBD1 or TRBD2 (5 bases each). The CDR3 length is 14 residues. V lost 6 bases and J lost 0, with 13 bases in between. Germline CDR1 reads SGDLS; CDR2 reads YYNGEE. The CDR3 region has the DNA TGTGCCAGCAACAACCCTGGGGGCTCCTACGAGCAGTACTTC. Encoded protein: CASNNPGGSYEQYF.

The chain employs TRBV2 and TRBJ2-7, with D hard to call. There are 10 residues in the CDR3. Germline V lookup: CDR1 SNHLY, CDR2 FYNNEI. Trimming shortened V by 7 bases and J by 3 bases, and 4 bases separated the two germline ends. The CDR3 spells CASKNYEQYF. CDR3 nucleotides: TGTGCCAGCAAGAACTACGAGCAGTACTTC.

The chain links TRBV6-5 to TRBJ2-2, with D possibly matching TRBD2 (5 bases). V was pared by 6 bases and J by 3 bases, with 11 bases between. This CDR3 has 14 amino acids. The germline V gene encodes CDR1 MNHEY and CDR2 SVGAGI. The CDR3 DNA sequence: TGTGCCAGCAGCCTGAGGGTGTACACCGGGGAGCTGTTTTTT. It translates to CASSLRVYTGELFF.

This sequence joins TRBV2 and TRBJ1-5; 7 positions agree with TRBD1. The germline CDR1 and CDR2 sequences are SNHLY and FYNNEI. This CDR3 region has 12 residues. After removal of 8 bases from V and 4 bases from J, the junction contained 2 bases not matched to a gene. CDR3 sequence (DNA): TGTGCCAGCGGGACAGCGAATCAGCCCCAGCATTTT. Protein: CASGTANQPQHF. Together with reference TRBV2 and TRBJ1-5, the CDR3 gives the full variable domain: EPEVTQTPSHQVTQMGQEVILRCVPISNHLYFYWYRQILGQKVEFLVSFYNNEISEKSEIFDDQFSVERPDGSNFTLKIRSTKLEDSAMYFCASGTANQPQHFGDGTRLSIL.

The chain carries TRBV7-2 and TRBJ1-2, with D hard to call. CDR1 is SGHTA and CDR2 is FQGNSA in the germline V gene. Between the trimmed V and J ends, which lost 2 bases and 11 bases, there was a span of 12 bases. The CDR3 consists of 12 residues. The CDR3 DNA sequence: TGTGCCAGCAGCTTACCGACTGAGAAATACACCTTC. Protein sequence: CASSLPTEKYTF.

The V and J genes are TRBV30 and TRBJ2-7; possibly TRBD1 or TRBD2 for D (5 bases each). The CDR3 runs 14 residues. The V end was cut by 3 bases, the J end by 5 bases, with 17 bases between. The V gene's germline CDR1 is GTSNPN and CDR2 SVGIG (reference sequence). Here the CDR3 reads CAWRGVGTGHEQYF. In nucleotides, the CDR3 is TGTGCCTGGAGGGGGGTAGGGACCGGCCACGAGCAGTACTTC.

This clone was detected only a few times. The DNA for the CDR3 is TGCGCCAGCAGCAATACCGGGAGCAGGGGCGAGCAGTACTTC. Protein sequence: CASSNTGSRGEQYF. The V gene is TRBV5-1, the J gene TRBJ2-5; D tentatively reads TRBD1 or TRBD2 (6 bases each). Gene TRBJ2-7 matches the end of the DNA better, so the J call may be wrong. From germline, CDR1 is SGHRS and CDR2 YFSETQ. The CDR3 runs 14 residues.

CDR3 sequence reads: CASSLQTTGRGYTF. The CDR3 nucleotides read TGTGCCAGCAGCCTACAGACGACAGGACGTGGCTACACCTTC. The chain employs TRBV7-2 and TRBJ1-2, with D possibly being TRBD1 (6 bases). The CDR3 runs to 14 residues. The germline V gene encodes CDR1 SGHTA and CDR2 FQGNSA. The V and J ends lost 5 bases and 7 bases respectively, with 17 bases between them.

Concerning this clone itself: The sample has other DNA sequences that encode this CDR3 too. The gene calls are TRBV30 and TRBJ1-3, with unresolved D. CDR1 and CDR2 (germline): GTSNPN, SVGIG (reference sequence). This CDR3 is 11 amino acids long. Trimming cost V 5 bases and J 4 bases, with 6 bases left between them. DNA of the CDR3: TGTGCCTGGGGCCCCGGAAACACCATATATTTT. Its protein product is CAWGPGNTIYF.

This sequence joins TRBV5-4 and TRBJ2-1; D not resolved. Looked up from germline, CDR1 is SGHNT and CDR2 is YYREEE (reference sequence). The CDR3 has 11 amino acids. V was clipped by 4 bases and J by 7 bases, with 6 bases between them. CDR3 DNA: TGTGCCAGCAGCGTGCGGAATGAGCAGTTCTTC. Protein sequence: CASSVRNEQFF. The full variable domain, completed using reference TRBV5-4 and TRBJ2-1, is ETGVTQSPTHLIKTRGQQVTLRCSSQSGHNTVSWYQQALGQGPQFIFQYYREEENGRGNFPPRFSGLQFPNYSSELNVNALELDDSALYLCASSVRNEQFFGPGTRLTVL.

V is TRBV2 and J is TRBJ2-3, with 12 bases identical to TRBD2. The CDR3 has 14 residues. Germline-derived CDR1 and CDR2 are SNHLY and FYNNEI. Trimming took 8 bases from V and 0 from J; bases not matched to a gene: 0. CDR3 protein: CASGLAGSTDTQYF. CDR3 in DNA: TGTGCCAGCGGACTAGCGGGAAGCACAGATACGCAGTATTTT.

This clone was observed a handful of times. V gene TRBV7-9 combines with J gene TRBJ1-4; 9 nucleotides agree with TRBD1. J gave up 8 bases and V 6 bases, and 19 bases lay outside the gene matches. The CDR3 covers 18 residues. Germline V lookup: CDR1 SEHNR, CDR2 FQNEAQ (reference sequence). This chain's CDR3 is CASSPGQGGTSRSEKLFF. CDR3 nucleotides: TGTGCCAGCAGTCCGGGACAGGGAGGAACTTCCCGAAGCGAAAAACTGTTTTTT.

CDR3 coding DNA: TGCAGCGCCGCGGGACAGGGGGAAAACTATGGCTACACCTTC. This encodes CSAAGQGENYGYTF. The chain employs TRBV29-1 and TRBJ1-2; the match to TRBD1 covers 11 bases. Unmatched junction bases numbered 6, after V lost 7 bases and J lost 2 bases. CDR1 and CDR2 (germline): SQVTM, ANQGSEA. The CDR3 extends over 14 amino acids.

The CDR3 is CASSSGRRYEQYF. CDR3 in DNA: TGTGCCAGCAGCTCCGGTCGGCGCTACGAGCAGTACTTC. The chain has TRBV7-9 and TRBJ2-5; unclear D gene. The tail of the sequence fits TRBJ2-7 better, so the J call may be wrong. CDR3 size: 13 residues. Germline V lookup: CDR1 SEHNR, CDR2 FQNEAQ (reference sequence).

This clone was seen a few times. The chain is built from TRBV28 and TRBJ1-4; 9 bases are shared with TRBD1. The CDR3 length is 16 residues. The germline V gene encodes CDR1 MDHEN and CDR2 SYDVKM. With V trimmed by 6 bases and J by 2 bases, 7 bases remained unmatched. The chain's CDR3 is CASSQTGGGTNEKLFF. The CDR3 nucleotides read TGTGCCAGCAGCCAGACAGGGGGTGGGACTAATGAAAAACTGTTTTTT.

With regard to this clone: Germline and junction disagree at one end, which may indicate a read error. The DNA of the CDR3 is TGTGCCAGCAGCGAAGGAGTCGGGGAGCTGTTTTTT. It translates to CASSEGVGELFF. The rearrangement joins TRBV2 to TRBJ2-2; unclear D gene. The germline V gene has CDR1 SNHLY and CDR2 FYNNEI. This CDR3 is 12 amino acids long.

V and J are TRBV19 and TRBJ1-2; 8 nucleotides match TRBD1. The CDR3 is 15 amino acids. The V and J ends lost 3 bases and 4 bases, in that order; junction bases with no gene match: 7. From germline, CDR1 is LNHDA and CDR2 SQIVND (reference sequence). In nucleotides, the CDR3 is TGTGCCAGTAGTATCCCGGGACAGGTTTTCTATGGCTACACCTTC. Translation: CASSIPGQVFYGYTF.

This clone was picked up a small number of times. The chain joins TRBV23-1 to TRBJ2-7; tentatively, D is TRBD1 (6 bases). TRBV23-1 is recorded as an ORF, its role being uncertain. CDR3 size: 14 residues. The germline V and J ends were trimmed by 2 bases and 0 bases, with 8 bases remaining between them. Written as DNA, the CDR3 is TGCGCCAGCAGTCAAAAGGGACACTCCTACGAGCAGTACTTC. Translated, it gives CASSQKGHSYEQYF.

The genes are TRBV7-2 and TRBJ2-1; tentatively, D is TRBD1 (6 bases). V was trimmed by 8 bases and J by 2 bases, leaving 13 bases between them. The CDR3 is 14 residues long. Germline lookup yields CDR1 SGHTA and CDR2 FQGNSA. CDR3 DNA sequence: TGTGCCAGCTCCCCGGACAGAGCCTACAATGAGCAGTTCTTC. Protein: CASSPDRAYNEQFF.

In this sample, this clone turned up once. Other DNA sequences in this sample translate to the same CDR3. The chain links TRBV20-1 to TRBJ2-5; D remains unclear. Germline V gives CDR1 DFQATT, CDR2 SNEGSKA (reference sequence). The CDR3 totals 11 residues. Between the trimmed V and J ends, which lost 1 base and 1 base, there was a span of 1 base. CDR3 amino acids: CSARGQETQYF. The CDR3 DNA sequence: TGCAGTGCTAGAGGCCAAGAGACCCAGTACTTC.

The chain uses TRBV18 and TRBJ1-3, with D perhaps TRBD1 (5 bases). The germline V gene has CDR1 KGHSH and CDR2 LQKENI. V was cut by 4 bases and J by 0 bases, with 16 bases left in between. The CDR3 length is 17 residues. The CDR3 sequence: CASSLQPPGISGNTIYF. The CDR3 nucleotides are TGTGCCAGCTCACTCCAGCCCCCAGGGATCTCTGGAAACACCATATATTTT.

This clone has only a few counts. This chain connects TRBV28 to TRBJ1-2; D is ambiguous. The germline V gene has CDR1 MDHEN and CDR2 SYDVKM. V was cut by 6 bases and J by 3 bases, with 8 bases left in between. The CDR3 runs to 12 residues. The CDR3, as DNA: TGTGCCAGCAGGGGGAACGACTATGGCTACACCTTC. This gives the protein CASRGNDYGYTF.